The 3 T cell receptor beta chains in this list originate from one sample, sequenced in a study of shared clonotypes between healthy human individuals. Data came from immunoSEQ multiplex PCR; TCRdb stores just in-frame clones and leaves some out. There are about 590,000 clones in the sample; 95% occur only once, and around 0.11% lies in the top ten. The naive CD8 population came from CD45RO-negative cells selected for CCR7, without terminally differentiated effector memory CD45RA+ cells. The specimen sequenced was naive CD8+ T cells sorted from blood. The receptors shown here come from a woman aged 25 to 39 in good health.

V and J are TRBV7-3 and TRBJ2-7; tentative D call: TRBD1 (6 bases). CDR3 length: 14 residues. The germline V gene has CDR1 SGHTA and CDR2 FQGTGA. Trimming stripped 6 bases from V and 5 bases from J, with 17 bases between. CDR3 sequence (DNA): TGTGCCAGCAGTCCCACAGGGTTCGGGAACGAGCAGTACTTC. Amino acids: CASSPTGFGNEQYF.

J is TRBJ2-7 and V is TRBV28, with 9 bases identical to TRBD1. The germline gives CDR1 MDHEN, CDR2 SYDVKM. V was clipped by 4 bases and J by 2 bases; unmatched bases: 6. The CDR3 sequence is 15 residues long. The CDR3 DNA follows: TGTGCCAGCAGTTCCTACAGGGGGCAAACCTACGAGCAGTACTTC. Amino acids: CASSSYRGQTYEQYF.

The chain uses TRBV5-5 and TRBJ2-1; perhaps D is TRBD1 or TRBD2 (5 bases each). The CDR3 has 17 amino acids. V lost 1 base and J 4 bases, leaving 18 bases between the germline ends. Germline values: CDR1 SGHKS, CDR2 YYEKEE (reference sequence). CDR3 sequence (DNA): TGTGCCAGCAGCTTGTCACCCGGGACGATGGCGTACAATGAGCAGTTCTTC. Its protein is CASSLSPGTMAYNEQFF. The variable domain in full, completed from reference TRBV5-5 and TRBJ2-1, reads DAGVTQSPTHLIKTRGQQVTLRCSPISGHKSVSWYQQVLGQGPQFIFQYYEKEERGRGNFPDRFSARQFPNYSSELNVNALLLGDSALYLCASSLSPGTMAYNEQFFGPGTRLTVL.